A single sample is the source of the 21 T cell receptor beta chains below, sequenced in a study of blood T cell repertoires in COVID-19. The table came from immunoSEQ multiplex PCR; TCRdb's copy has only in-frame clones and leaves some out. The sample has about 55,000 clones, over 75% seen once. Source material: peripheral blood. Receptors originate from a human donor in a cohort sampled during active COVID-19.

The CDR3 loop is CASSGGTNTEAFF. The CDR3 nucleotides are TGTGCCAGTAGTGGGGGGACGAACACTGAAGCTTTCTTT. The chain recombines TRBV19 with TRBJ1-1, with D possibly being TRBD1 (5 bases). The CDR3 is made up of 13 amino acids. Germline CDR1 LNHDA, CDR2 SQIVND (reference sequence). V was clipped by 5 bases and J by 1 base, with 8 bases between them.

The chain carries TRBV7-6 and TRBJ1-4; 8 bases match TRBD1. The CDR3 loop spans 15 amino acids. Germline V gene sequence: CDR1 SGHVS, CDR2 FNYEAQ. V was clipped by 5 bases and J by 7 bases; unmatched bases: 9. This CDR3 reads CASSRDLGQGEKLFF. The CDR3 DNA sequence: TGTGCCAGCAGCCGTGACCTCGGACAGGGTGAAAAACTGTTTTTT.

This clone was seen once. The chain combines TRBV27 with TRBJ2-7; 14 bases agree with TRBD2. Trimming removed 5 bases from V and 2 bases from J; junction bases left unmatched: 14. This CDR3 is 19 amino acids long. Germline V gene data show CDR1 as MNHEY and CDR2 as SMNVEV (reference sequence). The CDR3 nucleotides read TGTGCCAGCAGTCCGCTACCCCCGGGACTAGCGGGAGCGACCTACGAGCAGTACTTC. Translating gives CASSPLPPGLAGATYEQYF.

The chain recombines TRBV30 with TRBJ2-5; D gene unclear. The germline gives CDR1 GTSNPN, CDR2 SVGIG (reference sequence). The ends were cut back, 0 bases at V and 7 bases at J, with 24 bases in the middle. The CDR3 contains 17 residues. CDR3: CAWSVPGSRPNTGTQYF. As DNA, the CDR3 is TGTGCCTGGAGTGTACCGGGTTCGAGGCCCAACACTGGGACCCAGTACTTC.

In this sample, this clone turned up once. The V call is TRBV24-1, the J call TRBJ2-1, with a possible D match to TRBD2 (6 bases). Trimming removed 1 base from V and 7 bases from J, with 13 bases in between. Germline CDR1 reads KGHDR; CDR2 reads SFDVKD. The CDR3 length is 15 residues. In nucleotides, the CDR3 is TGTGCCACCAGTGATTTTGCGGGGAGCTATAATGAGCAGTTCTTC. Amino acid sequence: CATSDFAGSYNEQFF.

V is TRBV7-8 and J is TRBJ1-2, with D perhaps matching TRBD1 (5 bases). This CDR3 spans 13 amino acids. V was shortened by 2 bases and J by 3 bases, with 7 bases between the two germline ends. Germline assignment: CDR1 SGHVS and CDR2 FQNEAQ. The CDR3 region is CASSLQGYYGYTF. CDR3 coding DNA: TGTGCCAGCAGCTTACAGGGTTACTATGGCTACACCTTC.

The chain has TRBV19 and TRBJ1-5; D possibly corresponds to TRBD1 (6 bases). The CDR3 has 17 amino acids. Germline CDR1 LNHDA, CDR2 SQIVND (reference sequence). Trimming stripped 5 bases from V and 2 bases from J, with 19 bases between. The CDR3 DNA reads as TGTGCCAGTAGTCTTGGGGGCGGACTCCATGGCAATCAGCCCCAGCATTTT. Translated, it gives CASSLGGGLHGNQPQHF. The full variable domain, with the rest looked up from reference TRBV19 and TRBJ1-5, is DGGITQSPKYLFRKEGQNVTLSCEQNLNHDAMYWYRQDPGQGLRLIYYSQIVNDFQKGDIAEGYSVSREKKESFPLTVTSAQKNPTAFYLCASSLGGGLHGNQPQHFGDGTRLSIL.

Here the CDR3 DNA reads TGTGCCAGCAGTCAACTAGCGGGAGCAGGGAATGAGCAGTTCTTC. Its protein is CASSQLAGAGNEQFF. This chain links TRBV27 with TRBJ2-1, with 11 bases aligning to TRBD2. The CDR3 has 15 amino acids. The V gene end was trimmed by 5 bases and the J gene end by 7 bases; junction bases not matched to a gene: 7. The germline gives CDR1 MNHEY, CDR2 SMNVEV (reference sequence).

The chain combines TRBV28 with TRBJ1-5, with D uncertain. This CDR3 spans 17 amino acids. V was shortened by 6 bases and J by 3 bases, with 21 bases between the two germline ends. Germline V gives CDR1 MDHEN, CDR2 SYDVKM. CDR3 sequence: CASRTQSRTPANQPQHF. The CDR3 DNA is TGTGCCAGCAGGACACAGTCCAGGACTCCAGCCAATCAGCCCCAGCATTTT.

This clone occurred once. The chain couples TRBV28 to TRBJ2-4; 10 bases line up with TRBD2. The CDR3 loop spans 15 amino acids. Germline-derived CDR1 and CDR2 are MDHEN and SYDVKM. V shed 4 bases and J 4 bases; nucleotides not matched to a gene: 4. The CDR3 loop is CASSSSGSLKNIQYF. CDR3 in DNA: TGTGCCAGCAGTTCTAGCGGGAGTCTTAAAAACATTCAGTACTTC.

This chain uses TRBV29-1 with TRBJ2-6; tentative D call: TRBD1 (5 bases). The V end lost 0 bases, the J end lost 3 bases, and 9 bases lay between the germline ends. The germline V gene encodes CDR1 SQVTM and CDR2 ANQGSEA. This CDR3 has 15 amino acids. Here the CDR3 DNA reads TGCAGCGTTGAAGATCAAGGGGTTGGGGCCAACGTCCTGACTTTC. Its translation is CSVEDQGVGANVLTF.

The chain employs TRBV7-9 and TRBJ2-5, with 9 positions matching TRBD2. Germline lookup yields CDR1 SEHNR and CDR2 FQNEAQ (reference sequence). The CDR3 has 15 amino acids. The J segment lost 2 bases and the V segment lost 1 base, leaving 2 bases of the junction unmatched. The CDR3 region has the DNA TGTGCCAGCAGCTTAGGGACTAGCGAACAAGAGACCCAGTACTTC. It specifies CASSLGTSEQETQYF.

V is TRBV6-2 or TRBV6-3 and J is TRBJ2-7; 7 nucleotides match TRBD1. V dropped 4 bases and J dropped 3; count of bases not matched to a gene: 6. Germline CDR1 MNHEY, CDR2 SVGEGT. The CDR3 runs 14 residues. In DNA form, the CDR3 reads TGTGCCAGCAGTTTCTCCAGGGGGTACTACGAGCAGTACTTC. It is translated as CASSFSRGYYEQYF.

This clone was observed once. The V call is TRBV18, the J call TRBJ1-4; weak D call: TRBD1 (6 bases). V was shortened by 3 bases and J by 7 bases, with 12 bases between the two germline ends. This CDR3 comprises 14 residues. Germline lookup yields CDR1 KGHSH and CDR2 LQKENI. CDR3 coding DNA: TGTGCCAGCTCACCCCGACAGGTTTCTGAAAAACTGTTTTTT. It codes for CASSPRQVSEKLFF.

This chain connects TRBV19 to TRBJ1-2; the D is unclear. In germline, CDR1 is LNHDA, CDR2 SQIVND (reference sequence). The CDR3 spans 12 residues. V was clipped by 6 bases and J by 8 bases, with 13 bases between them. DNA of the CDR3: TGTGCCAGTAGCCCCTCAGGTGAAGGCTACACCTTC. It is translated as CASSPSGEGYTF.

The DNA of the CDR3 is TGTGCCAGCAGCTTAACAGGGGGGAGTGAAGCTTTCTTT. This translates into CASSLTGGSEAFF. The chain joins TRBV12-3 or TRBV12-4 to TRBJ1-1; the match to TRBD1 covers 8 bases. The CDR3 has 13 residues. V was pared by 6 bases and J by 7 bases, with 7 bases of the junction left unmatched.

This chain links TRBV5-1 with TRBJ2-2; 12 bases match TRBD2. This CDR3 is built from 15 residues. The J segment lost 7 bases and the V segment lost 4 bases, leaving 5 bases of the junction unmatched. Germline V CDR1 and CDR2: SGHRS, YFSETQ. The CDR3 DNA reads TGCGCCAGCAGCGTGACTAGCGGGAGTGGCGGGGAGCTGTTTTTT. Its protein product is CASSVTSGSGGELFF.

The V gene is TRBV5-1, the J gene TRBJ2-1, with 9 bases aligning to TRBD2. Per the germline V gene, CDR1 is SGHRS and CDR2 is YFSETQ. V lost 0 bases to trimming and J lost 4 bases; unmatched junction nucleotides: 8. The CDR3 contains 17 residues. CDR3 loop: CASSLGLAGSSYNEQFF. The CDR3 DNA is TGCGCCAGCAGCTTGGGGCTAGCGGGAAGTTCGTACAATGAGCAGTTCTTC.

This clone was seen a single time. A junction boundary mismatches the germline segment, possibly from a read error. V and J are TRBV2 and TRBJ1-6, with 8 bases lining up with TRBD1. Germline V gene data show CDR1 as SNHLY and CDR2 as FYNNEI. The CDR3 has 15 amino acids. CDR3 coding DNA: TGTGCCAGCAGGGAAGACAGGGGTGGCCCCTCACCCCTCCACTTT. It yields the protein CASREDRGGPSPLHF. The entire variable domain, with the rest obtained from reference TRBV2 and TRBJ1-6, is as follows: EPEVTQTPSHQVTQMGQEVILRCVPISNHLYFYWYRQILGQKVEFLVSFYNNEISEKSEIFDDQFSVERPDGSNFTLKIRSTKLEDSAMYFCASREDRGGPSPLHFGNGTRLTVT.

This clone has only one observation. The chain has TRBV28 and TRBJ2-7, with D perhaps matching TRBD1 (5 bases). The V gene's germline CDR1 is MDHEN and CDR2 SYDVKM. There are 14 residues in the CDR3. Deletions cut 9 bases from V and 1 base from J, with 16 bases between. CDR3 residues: CASAQGVQSYEQYF. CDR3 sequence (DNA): TGTGCCAGTGCACAAGGGGTCCAATCCTACGAGCAGTACTTC.

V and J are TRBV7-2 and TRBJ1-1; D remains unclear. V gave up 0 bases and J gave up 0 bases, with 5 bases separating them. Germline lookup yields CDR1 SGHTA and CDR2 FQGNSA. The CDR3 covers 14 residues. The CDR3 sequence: CASSLAAMNTEAFF. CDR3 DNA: TGTGCCAGCAGCTTAGCAGCTATGAACACTGAAGCTTTCTTT.